These 4 T cell receptor beta chains were all obtained from the same sample, sequenced in a study of blood T cells in healthy people across ages. A second PCR of 7 to 11 cycles used a sample-barcoded 5' primer and a J-beta primer mix. TCRdb fed the 5' RACE reads into MiXCR, producing one record per CDR3 protein. The table lists about 770,000 distinct CDR3 sequences, around two fifths of them singletons. Input material: blood. The receptors shown here come from a man in his fifties or sixties in good health.

This clonotype turned up a few times. This chain links TRBV3-1 with TRBJ2-3; D uncertain. In germline, CDR1 is LGHDT, CDR2 YNNKEL (reference sequence). V dropped 1 base and J dropped 5 bases, with 7 bases sitting between them. The CDR3 spans 13 residues. The chain's CDR3 is CASSQGGIDTQYF. In DNA, the CDR3 is TGTGCCAGCAGCCAAGGAGGTATAGATACGCAGTATTTT.

This sequence joins TRBV21-1 and TRBJ1-4; the table's D call TRBD1 went unverified against the DNA. TRBV21-1 is termed a pseudogene. This CDR3 contains 16 residues. DNA for the CDR3: TGTGCCAGCAGCAAATCCGAGGGACAGGGGAGACGAAAACTGTTTTTT. Its translation is CASSKSEGQGRRKLFF.

J is TRBJ2-1 and V is TRBV29-1; 9 nucleotides match TRBD1. Germline CDR1 SQVTM, CDR2 ANQGSEA. The CDR3 sequence is 13 residues long. Trimming cost V 4 bases and J 4 bases; bases outside gene matches: 2. Here the CDR3 reads CSVGDRAYNEQFF. The CDR3 nucleotides read TGCAGCGTTGGGGACAGGGCGTACAATGAGCAGTTCTTC.

There are many counts of this clonotype. This chain links TRBV20-1 with TRBJ2-3; weak D call: TRBD2 (5 bases). Germline CDR1 reads DFQATT; CDR2 reads SNEGSKA (reference sequence). Trimming removed 3 bases from V and 4 bases from J, with 11 bases in between. The CDR3 is 13 residues long. DNA of the CDR3: TGCAGTGCTAGTCGGCGGGCCGCAGATACGCAGTATTTT. Residues: CSASRRAADTQYF.